This T cell receptor beta chain was obtained from a study of Ad26.COV2.S vaccination and SARS-CoV-2 variants. Whole-study findings and limits: Placebo recipients and vaccine recipients were similar in non-spike TCR breadth. Spike-specific TCR breadth in vaccine recipients exceeded that seen in placebo recipients.

In regard to this clone: What it binds is not known.

Sequenced by immunoSEQ multiplex PCR; TCRdb stores in-frame clones only, minus some. The table shows hundreds of thousands of clones, with roughly 90% occurring only once. The treatment here: 15 to 20 received Ad26.COV2.S at low or high dose, single or two shots; roughly 5 received placebo; per-sample allocation not given. The study sampled participants on day 63 after the first vaccine or placebo injection. The CDR3 sequence is 17 residues long. The sample in question was peripheral blood, obtained in a trial of Ad26.COV2.S vaccine versus placebo. The chain recombines TRBV21-1 with TRBJ1-6; the table gives TRBD1 as D, unverified against the DNA. TRBV21-1 is listed as a pseudogene. The receptor was isolated from a person between 18 and 65 years old who received the Ad26.COV2.S COVID-19 vaccine or a placebo. The CDR3 spells CASSQGTGTGQNSPLHF. The DNA of the CDR3 is TGTGCCAGCAGCCAAGGGACCGGGACAGGGCAGAATTCACCCCTCCACTTT.